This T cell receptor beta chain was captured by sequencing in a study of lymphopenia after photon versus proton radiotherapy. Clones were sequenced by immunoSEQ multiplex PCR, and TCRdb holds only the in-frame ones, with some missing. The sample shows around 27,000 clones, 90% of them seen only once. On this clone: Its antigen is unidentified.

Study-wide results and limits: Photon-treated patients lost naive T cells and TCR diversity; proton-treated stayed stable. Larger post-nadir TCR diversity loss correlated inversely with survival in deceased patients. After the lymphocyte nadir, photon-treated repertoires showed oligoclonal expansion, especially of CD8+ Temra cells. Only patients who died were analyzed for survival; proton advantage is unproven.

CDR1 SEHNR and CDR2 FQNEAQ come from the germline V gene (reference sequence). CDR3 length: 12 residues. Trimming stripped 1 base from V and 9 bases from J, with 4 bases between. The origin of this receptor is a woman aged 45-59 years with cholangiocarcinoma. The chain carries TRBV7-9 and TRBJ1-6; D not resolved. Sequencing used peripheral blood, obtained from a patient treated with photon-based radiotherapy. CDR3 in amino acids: CASSLGSSPLHF. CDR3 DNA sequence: TGTGCCAGCAGCTTAGGATCTTCACCCCTCCACTTT.